This record concerns one T cell receptor (beta chain) sequence. Its target antigen remains unknown. In the same sample, other DNA sequences code for this CDR3. From its cysteine to its phenylalanine, the CDR3 spans 14 amino acids. CDR3 DNA only is kept here, 42 bases in frame from base 1. The CDR1 and CDR2 encoded by the germline V gene (reference sequence) are SEHNR and FQNEAQ. Relative to germline, V is missing 5 bases and J is missing 9 bases, with 7 bases of the junction outside any gene match. The library was made by the immunoSEQ multiplex PCR assay. A mixture of 60 forward primers for TCR Vbeta segments and 13 reverse primers for TCR Jbeta segments was used in the multiplex PCR. The CDR3 region of rearranged TCR beta genes was amplified from genomic DNA with a multiplex PCR assay. The Illumina HiSeq System was used to sequence the amplified TCR beta libraries as 87-base-pair reads. On the authors' methods: In a later analysis, 70 million to 95 million unique TCR beta chains were counted across the 500 to 850 repertoires, and about 9.9 million of these chains were shared by at least two donors. To remove PCR and sequencing errors, raw reads were error-corrected and collapsed into unique sequences using a nearest-neighbor algorithm that merged closely related sequences. To assign V, D and J gene segments, CDR3 sequences were aligned to IMGT reference sequences. For a sequence to be retained, a match of at least six nucleotides was required to both a V gene segment and a J gene segment. A rearrangement counted as productive if the CDR3 had no stop codons and remained in frame with V and J, and every other rearrangement counted as non-productive. Following IMGT convention, CDR3 was defined as the stretch from the second conserved V-encoded cysteine up to the conserved J-encoded phenylalanine. The earlier analysis of 587 of the donors excluded sequences that lacked an unambiguous match to a single V gene segment. In an earlier analysis of about 590 of the donors, a V segment was called functional when productive rearrangements were above 56.7%, and segregating when the standard deviation between donors exceeded 5%. A statistical classification framework was built to diagnose cytomegalovirus status from the catalog of TCR beta chain sequences. In a later analysis, V and J genes were assigned by comparing TCR nucleotide sequences against IMGT/GENE-DB human TR gene sequences. The TCRdist pipeline was used in a later analysis to assign CDR3 sequences and most-parsimonious VDJ recombination scenarios. A later analysis defined each TCR beta chain by its CDR3 amino acid sequence plus V-gene family, and excluded reads lacking a unique V-gene family. In a later analysis, 450 to 600 highly shared, low-generation-probability nucleotide sequences were removed to address suspected cross-contamination and a sequencing artifact. A later analysis calculated a clonal expansion index for each public chain from normalized within-repertoire ranks of inferred template counts. In a later analysis, generation probabilities were computed using a VDJ recombination model fitted to out-of-frame rearrangements, and the results were checked against IGoR. A later analysis scored TCR-TCR, TCR-HLA and TCR-CMV co-occurrence with hypergeometric tests, applying a repertoire-size bias correction to TCR pairs. To estimate false discovery rates, a later analysis permuted the HLA or CMV assignments 20 times. In a later analysis, co-occurring TCRs were grouped using DBSCAN, and TCRdist sequence similarity was added for clustering within HLA-allele-positive subsets. Repertoires with fewer than 30,000 or more than 120,000 public chains, plus five repertoires with anomalous nucleotide sharing, were excluded from co-occurrence clustering. The table was pulled from immuneACCESS by TCRdb, which kept in-frame rearrangements only. Such tables lose some clones; where checked, under half of the loss comes from unresolved V genes, and the rest has no known cause. For V, J and clone size, that table is used; D and trimming come from the DNA. This sample's records show around 190,000 clones. The ten largest clones take up around 0.95% of the sample.

The cohort was made up of 500 to 800 healthy bone marrow donors. Cohort members were all nominally healthy when sampled, although unrecorded immune exposures were likely present. The donor was CMV seropositive and was included in the group of approximately 300 seropositive cohort members. Every donor gave a peripheral blood sample, and the peripheral blood mononuclear cells from that sample were used for TCR beta sequencing. Genomic DNA was extracted from the blood cell samples with the Qiagen DNeasy Blood Extraction Kit. These data belong to a study of cytomegalovirus exposure and HLA in healthy donors (dated by TCRdb to the late 2010s). Concerning the study at large: In an earlier analysis of 587 of the donors, about 260 Gb of sequence data and 90 million to 130 million unique TCR beta sequences from 150 million to 200 million T cells were reported. About 320 gigabases of sequencing data and tens of millions of unique TCR sequences were included in an early release covering around 650 HLA-typed donors. The genetic ancestry cluster associated with self-reported Caucasian donors included around 76% of the roughly 400 genotyped donors. The study was designed to test whether signatures of past pathogen exposure could be identified by cataloging public T cell receptors. Using immunosequencing, the study profiled T cell repertoires from around 680 subjects and related those repertoires to cytomegalovirus serostatus. Besides the first cohort of roughly 700 subjects, a separate validation cohort made up of over a hundred different subjects was used. The study combined high-throughput TCR immunosequencing, statistical association of individual TCRs with disease status, and machine learning to predict cytomegalovirus infection status. A later analysis re-examined previously published TCR beta repertoires from 600 to 700 donors and added high-resolution HLA genotyping to investigate patterns of TCR occurrence. Rather than using new phenotypic data, the later analysis identified candidate immune exposures from TCR beta sequences and from how often those sequences occurred across donors. To decide whether each TCR beta V gene segment behaved as functional or pseudogenic, an earlier analysis of over 500 of the donors relied on high-throughput TCR beta sequencing. Donor age, sex, ethnicity and CMV serostatus were collected together with the repertoire data. In a later genetic analysis, genome-wide SNP genotypes for about 60% of the 666 donors were used, and that subset was treated as a discovery cohort. All discovery cohort repertoires had been generated on a single sequencing platform. Class I and class II HLA loci were covered by the typing at four-digit resolution. Typing coverage differed by locus: A, B, C, DRB1 and DQB1 were typed in roughly 629-640 donors, DQA1 in 522, DPA1 in some 570, and DPB1 in approximately 450. Several DR-DQ haplotypes were treated as single units for association and clustering because of strong linkage in the cohort. Among a few hundred genotyped donors of the cohort, an average of about 240,000 unique TCR beta nucleotide sequences were sequenced per donor, around 20% of them non-productive. Overall study outcomes, separate from this receptor: According to a later analysis, TCR association rates differed among HLA loci, with DRB1 alleles showing the most associated TCRs and HLA-C alleles showing the fewest. In an earlier analysis of approximately 590 of the donors, most TCR beta V segments appeared in productive rearrangements about 90% or about 30% of the time, broadly matching IMGT annotations. Because HLA typing was unavailable for some donors at each locus, only the typed subset was used in association tests. Most CMV-associated TCR beta chains appeared to be HLA-restricted in a later analysis, and the HLA associations seemed to be driven largely by CMV exposure. Strong co-occurrence of HLA alleles, especially DR and DQ, made assigning TCR associations to individual alleles difficult. In vitro tests confirmed that a few of the cytomegalovirus-associated TCR beta chains recognize cytomegalovirus antigens. According to the authors, the approach could potentially be generalized to other disease states and immunological phenotypes. The study gave a list of roughly 150 TCR beta chains associated with cytomegalovirus. The sequencing pipeline was judged likely to have produced a cluster of highly shared sequence variants as a technical artifact. Some IMGT-functional V segments, including TRBV6-2 and TRBV6-3, could not be distinguished by the 87-base-pair reads and were therefore excluded. Because counts were too low, roughly 18 rarely observed V segments, including chromosome 9 orphons, were left out of the earlier analysis of some 640 of the donors. Linkage disequilibrium might explain the correlated functional status among segregating V segments, but an unknown experimental factor could not be ruled out. This cohort had only TCR beta chains sequenced, and the lack of alpha or paired-chain data limited which features could be detected. Most TCR sequences were observed very rarely across donors, whereas some public TCRs were present in many individuals. The classifier was reported to diagnose cytomegalovirus status with high specificity and sensitivity in both the original cohort and the validation cohort. In a later genetic analysis, a missense DCLRE1C variant was associated with V-gene and J-gene trimming of TCR beta chains, and the association was replicated in an independent cohort. A later analysis found that HLA-associated TCR beta chains were more clonally expanded and had lower generation probabilities than equally common non-associated chains. In a later analysis, several top co-occurrence clusters were reported to appear linked to parvovirus B19, influenza, CMV and Epstein-Barr virus. A later genetic analysis reported fewer N-insertions in productive TCRs among donors in an Asian-associated ancestry cluster than the roughly 620-donor mean. A later analysis associated approximately 17,000 TCR beta sequences with specific HLA alleles at a false discovery rate of 0.05. A further reported finding was that TCR beta sequences accurately predicted the HLA-A and HLA-B alleles for most subjects in the first cohort. CMV serostatus was the only immune exposure information available for the cohort. Presence/absence analyses assumed roughly uniform sequencing depth across donors, an assumption that may not hold.

The source of this sequence is a young woman in good health and CMV-seropositive. The V and J genes are TRBV7-9 and TRBJ1-6; 7 central nucleotides agree with TRBD1. The specimen sequenced was PBMCs. The CDR3 protein is CASSTRQGGSPLHF. The DNA sequence is as follows: TGTGCCAGCAGCACAAGACAGGGAGGTTCACCCCTCCACTTT.